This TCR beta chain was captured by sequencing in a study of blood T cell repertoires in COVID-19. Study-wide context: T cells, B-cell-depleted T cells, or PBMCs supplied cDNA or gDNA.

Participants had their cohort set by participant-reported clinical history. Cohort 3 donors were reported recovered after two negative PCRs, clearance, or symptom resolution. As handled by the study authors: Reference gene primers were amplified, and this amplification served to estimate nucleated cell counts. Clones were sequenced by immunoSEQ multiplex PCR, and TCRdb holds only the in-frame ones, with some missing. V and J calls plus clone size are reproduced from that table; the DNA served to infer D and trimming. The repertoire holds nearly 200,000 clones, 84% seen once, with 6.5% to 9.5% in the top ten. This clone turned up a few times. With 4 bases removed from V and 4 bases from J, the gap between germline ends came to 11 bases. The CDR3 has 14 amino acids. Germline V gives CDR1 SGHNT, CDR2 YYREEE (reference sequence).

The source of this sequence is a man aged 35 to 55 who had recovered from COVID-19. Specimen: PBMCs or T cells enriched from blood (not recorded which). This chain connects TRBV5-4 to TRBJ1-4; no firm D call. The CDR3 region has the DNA TGTGCCAGCAGCGATAAAAGCGGTAATGAAAAACTGTTTTTT. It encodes CASSDKSGNEKLFF.